The clone carrying this T cell receptor beta chain appeared once. What it binds is not known. Sequencing was performed with immunoSEQ multiplex PCR; in TCRdb, only in-frame clones are kept and a portion is missing. The table has thousands of clones, roughly 85% seen once. V lost 5 bases, J lost 3 bases, and 2 bases stayed unmatched. The germline CDR1 and CDR2 sequences are SGHDN and FVKESK. This CDR3 region has 16 residues. This specimen belongs to a study of T cell clonotyping in hematopoietic cell transplantation. Study-wide findings and caveats: At the given depth, recipient repertoires were over 95% de novo clonotypes. CD4 and CD8 repertoire contributions could not be separated without sorting. Recipient TCR diversity dropped after transplant; expanded clonotypes rose from day 30 to 180.

The chain joins TRBV14 to TRBJ2-3, with TRBD2 matching over 16 bases. This sample comprised peripheral blood mononuclear cells, obtained at the time of graft-versus-host disease after allogeneic stem cell transplant. The origin of this receptor is a female patient in her fifties or sixties who had an allogeneic stem cell transplant from an unrelated donor, so the T cells may come from the graft donor. Some clones in this sample may be carry-over from other donors' samples. Here the CDR3 DNA reads TGTGCCAGCAGCGAGGGACTAGCGGGGGGGACAGATACGCAGTATTTT. Translating gives CASSEGLAGGTDTQYF.